These T cell receptor beta chains were read from a single sample in a study of shared T cell receptors in the human thymus. Some clones are missing from TCRdb's copy, which holds only in-frame ones; the method was immunoSEQ multiplex PCR. The table lists 630,000 or so clones, about 89% of them singletons. These records were also assigned to another study, of human thymus T cells.

Sequencing input: thymocytes. These receptors came from a boy younger than two with a congenital heart defect. Each CDR3 is given with its conserved first and last residue. The D gene is left open where the match is weak. For some rows the clone size is stated as once, few or many, or as a class when expanded; others skip it.

v_gene: TRBV6-5
abundance: .
d_gene: TRBD2
j_gene: TRBJ2-3
CDR3nt: TGTGCCAGCAGTCCTAGCGGGGGCACCACAGATACGCAGTATTTT
CDR3aa: CASSPSGGTTDTQYF

v_gene: TRBV9
abundance: .
d_gene: TRBD1
j_gene: TRBJ1-1
CDR3nt: TGTGCCAGCAGCGTAGAGGAAACCGGACAGGGCGGCACTGAAGCTTTCTTT
CDR3aa: CASSVEETGQGGTEAFF

v_gene: TRBV28
abundance: .
d_gene: .
j_gene: TRBJ1-1
CDR3nt: TGTGCCAGCAGTTTCCGCCTGCGAGGAATGAACACTGAAGCTTTCTTT
CDR3aa: CASSFRLRGMNTEAFF

v_gene: TRBV10-2
abundance: .
d_gene: TRBD2
j_gene: TRBJ2-3
CDR3nt: TGCGCCAGCAGTGAGCAGGCGGGAGGGATAGATACGCAGTATTTT
CDR3aa: CASSEQAGGIDTQYF

v_gene: TRBV7-4
abundance: .
d_gene: .
j_gene: TRBJ1-2
CDR3nt: TGTGCCAGCAGCTTACCCAGGGGTGGGCCAACTGACTATGGCTACACCTTC
CDR3aa: CASSLPRGGPTDYGYTF

v_gene: TRBV19
abundance: once
d_gene: TRBD2
j_gene: TRBJ2-3
CDR3nt: TGTGCCAGTAGTATAGCCGGGACTAGCGGGGGCCCAGATACGCAGTATTTT
CDR3aa: CASSIAGTSGGPDTQYF

v_gene: TRBV27
abundance: .
d_gene: .
j_gene: TRBJ1-6
CDR3nt: TGTGCCAGCAGTTTAGGGCAGGGAGGTTGGGATTCACCCCTCCACTTT
CDR3aa: CASSLGQGGWDSPLHF

v_gene: TRBV4-3
abundance: once
d_gene: .
j_gene: TRBJ1-5
CDR3nt: TGCGCCAGCAGCCAAGTAGGAGATCAGCCCCAGCATTTT
CDR3aa: CASSQVGDQPQHF

v_gene: TRBV6-1
abundance: .
d_gene: TRBD1
j_gene: TRBJ2-7
CDR3nt: TGTGCCAGCAGCGCTACAGGGGGAGGTCCCTACGAGCAGTACTTC
CDR3aa: CASSATGGGPYEQYF

v_gene: TRBV9
abundance: .
d_gene: TRBD2
j_gene: TRBJ2-3
CDR3nt: TGTGCCAGCAGCGTAGCCCCTAGCGGGAGCACAGATACGCAGTATTTT
CDR3aa: CASSVAPSGSTDTQYF

v_gene: TRBV7-2
abundance: .
d_gene: TRBD2
j_gene: TRBJ2-7
CDR3nt: TGTGCCAGCAGCTTCTGGGGACTAGCGGGGGGACTAGACGAGCAGTACTTC
CDR3aa: CASSFWGLAGGLDEQYF

v_gene: TRBV7-2
abundance: once
d_gene: TRBD1
j_gene: TRBJ1-5
CDR3nt: TGTGCCAGCAGCCCGCCCGGGACAGGGTCGGGAAATCCCCAGCATTTT
CDR3aa: CASSPPGTGSGNPQHF

v_gene: TRBV10-1
abundance: .
d_gene: .
j_gene: TRBJ1-2
CDR3nt: TGCGCCAGCGGAGGTCGAGATGGCTACACCTTC
CDR3aa: CASGGRDGYTF

v_gene: TRBV4-1
abundance: .
d_gene: TRBD2
j_gene: TRBJ2-1
CDR3nt: TGCGCCAGCAGCCATTATGAGAGGGAGGGGGAGCAGTTCTTC
CDR3aa: CASSHYEREGEQFF

v_gene: TRBV7-9
abundance: .
d_gene: TRBD2
j_gene: TRBJ2-1
CDR3nt: TGTGCCAGCAGCTTAGCTCCCGGGGCGGCTAGCGGGAGCTGCAATGAGCAGTTCTTC
CDR3aa: CASSLAPGAASGSCNEQFF

v_gene: TRBV7-2
abundance: .
d_gene: TRBD2
j_gene: TRBJ2-5
CDR3nt: TGTGCCAGCAGCTTACGGGGCGGGGGGCTACAAGAGACCCAGTACTTC
CDR3aa: CASSLRGGGLQETQYF

v_gene: TRBV4-3
abundance: .
d_gene: TRBD2
j_gene: TRBJ2-3
CDR3nt: TGCGCCAGCAGCCAGGCCTCTAGCGGGAGAAGGGCAGATACGCAGTATTTT
CDR3aa: CASSQASSGRRADTQYF

v_gene: TRBV5-1
abundance: .
d_gene: TRBD2
j_gene: TRBJ2-2
CDR3nt: TGCGCCAGCAGCTCACTAGCGGGAGCCGGGGAGCTGTTTTTT
CDR3aa: CASSSLAGAGELFF

v_gene: TRBV5-4
abundance: .
d_gene: TRBD1
j_gene: TRBJ2-7
CDR3nt: TGTGCCAGCAGCTTGGCACGGGACAGGCACCCCTACGAGCAGTACTTC
CDR3aa: CASSLARDRHPYEQYF

v_gene: TRBV4-1
abundance: once
d_gene: TRBD1
j_gene: TRBJ2-5
CDR3nt: TGCGCCAGCAGCCAAAATAATGGACAGGCAAGAGGAGAGACCCAGTACTTC
CDR3aa: CASSQNNGQARGETQYF

v_gene: TRBV25-1
abundance: .
d_gene: .
j_gene: TRBJ1-5
CDR3nt: TGTGCCAGCAGTGAAGCGCAGGAAGATCAGCCCCAGCATTTT
CDR3aa: CASSEAQEDQPQHF

v_gene: TRBV12-5
abundance: .
d_gene: .
j_gene: TRBJ2-7
CDR3nt: TGTGCTAGTGGTCCAAACGACAGGACTAGCTCCTACGAGCAGTACTTC
CDR3aa: CASGPNDRTSSYEQYF

v_gene: TRBV7-6
abundance: .
d_gene: TRBD2
j_gene: TRBJ2-7
CDR3nt: TGTGCCAGCAGCATTAGCGGGAGGGCCGGGGTTCGCCACGAGCAGTACTTC
CDR3aa: CASSISGRAGVRHEQYF

v_gene: TRBV2
abundance: .
d_gene: .
j_gene: TRBJ2-1
CDR3nt: TGTGCCAGCAGTGACCCCGGAGTCCTTACCCCTAGGAATGAGCAGTTCTTC
CDR3aa: CASSDPGVLTPRNEQFF

v_gene: TRBV28
abundance: .
d_gene: TRBD1
j_gene: TRBJ1-4
CDR3nt: TGTGCCAGCAGTTTTCCCCGGGACAGTTCGAATGAAAAACTGTTTTTT
CDR3aa: CASSFPRDSSNEKLFF

v_gene: TRBV18
abundance: .
d_gene: TRBD1
j_gene: TRBJ1-4
CDR3nt: TGTGCCAGCTCACCACCCAGGGACAGCAGCAATGAAAAACTGTTTTTT
CDR3aa: CASSPPRDSSNEKLFF

v_gene: TRBV27
abundance: once
d_gene: TRBD2
j_gene: TRBJ2-7
CDR3nt: TGTGCCAGCAGTGTCACTAGCGGGGGGTCTACCTACGAGCAGTACTTC
CDR3aa: CASSVTSGGSTYEQYF

v_gene: TRBV6-6
abundance: .
d_gene: TRBD2
j_gene: TRBJ2-7
CDR3nt: TGTGCCAGCAGCGGGGGGGCAGCTTCCTCCTACGAGCAGTACTTC
CDR3aa: CASSGGAASSYEQYF

v_gene: TRBV28
abundance: .
d_gene: TRBD1
j_gene: TRBJ1-5
CDR3nt: TGTGCCAGCACCCAGGGGGATAGCAATCAGCCCCAGCATTTT
CDR3aa: CASTQGDSNQPQHF

v_gene: TRBV4-3
abundance: few
d_gene: TRBD2
j_gene: TRBJ2-7
CDR3nt: TGCGCCAGCAGCGTCGGACCCAGCGGGAGCTCCTACGAGCAGTACTTC
CDR3aa: CASSVGPSGSSYEQYF

v_gene: TRBV28
abundance: .
d_gene: .
j_gene: TRBJ2-7
CDR3nt: TGTGCCAGCAGCCGGAGCCTCCACGAGCAGTACTTC
CDR3aa: CASSRSLHEQYF

v_gene: TRBV5-1
abundance: .
d_gene: .
j_gene: TRBJ1-2
CDR3nt: TGCGCCATAAGGACAGACGAATCTACCTATGGCTACACCTTC
CDR3aa: CAIRTDESTYGYTF

v_gene: TRBV5-4
abundance: .
d_gene: TRBD2
j_gene: TRBJ2-5
CDR3nt: TGTGCCAGCAGCTTGGTGGGGCTAGATTCAGTGGGGGGGGAGACCCAGTACTTC
CDR3aa: CASSLVGLDSVGGETQYF

v_gene: TRBV12-5
abundance: .
d_gene: .
j_gene: TRBJ2-2
CDR3nt: TGTGCTAGTGGTTTGGTACGAGGGGGAGTCCTGGCCGGGGAGCTGTTTTTT
CDR3aa: CASGLVRGGVLAGELFF

v_gene: TRBV10-2
abundance: .
d_gene: .
j_gene: TRBJ1-5
CDR3nt: TGCGCCAGCAGTGTTCAGGGTATAAGCAATCAGCCCCAGCATTTT
CDR3aa: CASSVQGISNQPQHF